Below are 25 T cell receptor beta chains sequenced from a single sample in a study of blood T cell repertoires in COVID-19. Method: immunoSEQ multiplex PCR; TCRdb's copy keeps in-frame clones and lacks some. The sample lists about 70,000 clones, 89% occurring once. What was sequenced was peripheral blood. Receptors originate from a man aged 50 to 60 with active COVID-19.

CDR3 nucleotides: TGTGCCACCAGCGGGGGACAGGGGACCGGGGAGCTGTTTTTT. Translation gives CATSGGQGTGELFF. V and J are TRBV15 and TRBJ2-2, with 10 bases lining up with TRBD1. The CDR3 is 14 amino acids. J gave up 5 bases and V 5 bases, and 2 bases lay outside the gene matches. The V gene's germline CDR1 is LNHNV and CDR2 YYDKDF (reference sequence).

The V gene is TRBV10-3, the J gene TRBJ2-7; TRBD1 aligns across 7 bases. The germline V gene has CDR1 ENHRY and CDR2 SYGVKD. Germline trimming cut 2 bases from V and 3 bases from J; bases unmatched to any gene: 4. The CDR3 is 14 residues long. The CDR3, as DNA: TGTGCCATCAGTGAGCCGGACAGGAGCTACGAGCAGTACTTC. Encoded protein: CAISEPDRSYEQYF.

The CDR3 sequence: CASSLGPAQGSYEQYF. DNA of the CDR3: TGTGCCAGCAGCTTGGGCCCCGCTCAGGGCTCCTACGAGCAGTACTTC. V and J are TRBV5-6 and TRBJ2-7, with D possibly TRBD1 on 5 matching bases. The CDR3 covers 16 residues. V lost 0 bases to trimming and J lost 0 bases, with 13 bases between them. From germline, CDR1 is SGHDT and CDR2 YYEEEE.

The J gene is TRBJ1-4, the V gene TRBV30; D remains unclear. Germline V gene lookup returns CDR1 GTSNPN and CDR2 SVGIG (reference sequence). Trimming stripped 0 bases from V and 8 bases from J, with 16 bases between. There are 15 residues in the CDR3. Written as DNA, the CDR3 is TGTGCCTGGAGTGTACGAGGGAGTTTAGAAGAAAAACTGTTTTTT. Translating it yields CAWSVRGSLEEKLFF.

V is TRBV6-1 and J is TRBJ2-1; 10 nucleotides match TRBD2. Looked up from germline, CDR1 is MNHNS and CDR2 is SASEGT. Germline trimming cut 2 bases from V and 0 bases from J; bases unmatched to any gene: 7. The CDR3 consists of 18 residues. CDR3 in DNA: TGTGCCAGCAGTGAATTAGCGGGGGGCTCATACTCCTACAATGAGCAGTTCTTC. This codes for CASSELAGGSYSYNEQFF.

The chain couples TRBV18 to TRBJ2-4; the D gene is possibly TRBD1 (5 bases). CDR3 length: 14 amino acids. The germline V gene has CDR1 KGHSH and CDR2 LQKENI. V was cut by 2 bases and J by 8 bases, with 13 bases left in between. CDR3 bases: TGTGCCAGCTCACCAGGGTCCCAAGGGGACATTCAGTACTTC. Its translation: CASSPGSQGDIQYF.

J is TRBJ1-5 and V is TRBV19; no definite D call. With 8 bases removed from V and 8 bases from J, the gap between germline ends came to 16 bases. CDR3 length equals 13 residues. Germline CDR1 reads LNHDA; CDR2 reads SQIVND (reference sequence). CDR3 DNA: TGTGCCAGTCGACCCCGGCTCAGGAAGCCCCAGCATTTT. Translated: CASRPRLRKPQHF. Looking up the rest from reference TRBV19 and TRBJ1-5 gives the full variable domain: DGGITQSPKYLFRKEGQNVTLSCEQNLNHDAMYWYRQDPGQGLRLIYYSQIVNDFQKGDIAEGYSVSREKKESFPLTVTSAQKNPTAFYLCASRPRLRKPQHFGDGTRLSIL.

The rearrangement links TRBV21-1 to TRBJ2-3; the table's D call TRBD2 went unverified against the DNA. TRBV21-1 constitutes a pseudogene. The length of the CDR3 is 22 residues. CDR3: CASSKVEFRKKGSGVGTDTQYF. CDR3 sequence (DNA): TGTGCCAGCAGCAAAGTCGAGTTTCGGAAAAAGGGCAGCGGGGTAGGCACAGATACGCAGTATTTT.

The rearrangement links TRBV11-2 to TRBJ1-2; no reliable D call. The CDR3 sequence is 14 residues long. Germline-derived CDR1 and CDR2 are SGHAT and FQNNGV. V was cut by 1 base and J by 2 bases, with 8 bases left in between. CDR3 DNA sequence: TGTGCCAGCAGCTTAGGGGCCGTGAACTATGGCTACACCTTC. This codes for CASSLGAVNYGYTF.

This sequence joins TRBV6-5 and TRBJ1-3; TRBD1 is a possible D gene (5 bases). This CDR3 comprises 14 residues. CDR1 and CDR2 (germline): MNHEY, SVGAGI. Trimming took 6 bases from V and 2 from J, leaving 11 bases between them. Written as DNA, the CDR3 is TGTGCCAGCAGCAACGGGGGGACTGGAAACACCATATATTTT. Its translation: CASSNGGTGNTIYF.

The chain has TRBV5-6 and TRBJ1-6; D unresolved. The V end lost 2 bases, the J end lost 6 bases, and 12 bases lay between the germline ends. CDR1 and CDR2 from the germline V gene are SGHDT and YYEEEE. The length of the CDR3 is 15 residues. The CDR3 DNA follows: TGTGCCAGCAGCTTTTGGAACAGCCCTAATTCACCCCTCCACTTT. Its protein product is CASSFWNSPNSPLHF.

This chain connects TRBV12-5 to TRBJ1-2, with 7 bases matching TRBD1. After removal of 5 bases from V and 2 bases from J, the junction contained 2 bases not matched to a gene. Germline V CDR1 and CDR2: LGHNT, FRNRAP. The CDR3 loop spans 13 amino acids. CDR3 nucleotide sequence: TGTGCTAGTGGTCGGGACAGCAACTATGGCTACACCTTC. This encodes CASGRDSNYGYTF.

The rearrangement joins TRBV12-3 or TRBV12-4 to TRBJ1-1, with 7 bases matching TRBD1. The CDR3 has 13 amino acids. Trimming cost V 6 bases and J 2 bases; bases outside gene matches: 3. CDR3 in DNA: TGTGCCAGCAGACAGGGGTCCAACACTGAAGCTTTCTTT. Its translation: CASRQGSNTEAFF.

The chain recombines TRBV5-1 with TRBJ2-1, with D unresolved. V was shortened by 0 bases and J by 2 bases, with 15 bases between the two germline ends. The germline V gene has CDR1 SGHRS and CDR2 YFSETQ. This CDR3 contains 17 residues. For the CDR3, the DNA is TGCGCCAGCAGCTTGGGCGGTATAGGCGCACCCTACAATGAGCAGTTCTTC. As protein: CASSLGGIGAPYNEQFF.

The genes are TRBV18 and TRBJ2-1, with 9 bases identical to TRBD2. V was clipped by 4 bases and J by 4 bases; unmatched bases: 2. CDR3 length equals 14 residues. Germline CDR1 is KGHSH and CDR2 is LQKENI. The CDR3 here is CASSLSGGYNEQFF. CDR3 in DNA: TGTGCCAGCTCACTTAGCGGGGGATACAATGAGCAGTTCTTC. The full variable domain, with the rest looked up from reference TRBV18 and TRBJ2-1, is NAGVMQNPRHLVRRRGQEARLRCSPMKGHSHVYWYRQLPEEGLKFMVYLQKENIIDESGMPKERFSAEFPKEGPSILRIQQVVRGDSAAYFCASSLSGGYNEQFFGPGTRLTVL.

The rearrangement uses TRBV3-1 (or the pseudogene TRBV3-2) and TRBJ1-2; 8 positions match TRBD1. V lost 2 bases, J lost 7 bases, and 3 bases stayed unmatched. The CDR3 contains 13 residues. From germline, CDR1 is LGHDT and CDR2 YNNKEL (reference sequence). The CDR3: CASSQQGAFGYTF. As DNA, the CDR3 is TGTGCCAGCAGCCAACAGGGGGCCTTTGGCTACACCTTC.

The chain uses TRBV5-1 and TRBJ2-3; a possible D gene is TRBD1 (6 bases). The germline gives CDR1 SGHRS, CDR2 YFSETQ. The CDR3 contains 15 residues. V was cut by 3 bases and J by 1 base, with 12 bases left in between. CDR3 in DNA: TGCGCCAGCAGCTCCTTACCAGGGGGCACAGATACGCAGTATTTT. The encoded protein is CASSSLPGGTDTQYF.

The chain combines TRBV7-9 with TRBJ1-1; 7 positions agree with TRBD1. The CDR3 spans 15 residues. Germline lookup yields CDR1 SEHNR and CDR2 FQNEAQ (reference sequence). J gave up 5 bases and V 2 bases, and 8 bases lay outside the gene matches. CDR3 in DNA: TGTGCCAGCAGCTTATCGTCAGGGGGTTTTACTGAAGCTTTCTTT. Translating gives CASSLSSGGFTEAFF.

The V and J genes are TRBV19 and TRBJ2-2; possibly TRBD1 for D (6 bases). Per germline, CDR1 LNHDA and CDR2 SQIVND (reference sequence). Trimming removed 7 bases from V and 4 bases from J, with 19 bases in between. CDR3 size: 16 residues. In nucleotides, the CDR3 is TGTGCCAGTAAATTGACGACAGAGGGGGTCACCGGGGAGCTGTTTTTT. Translated: CASKLTTEGVTGELFF.

This sequence joins TRBV12-3 or TRBV12-4 and TRBJ1-2, with TRBD1 as a possible D gene (6 bases). CDR3 length equals 12 residues. With 5 bases removed from V and 7 bases from J, the gap between germline ends came to 11 bases. Here the CDR3 reads CASSHRVGGYTF. DNA for the CDR3: TGTGCCAGCAGTCACAGGGTCGGTGGCTACACCTTC.

The chain couples TRBV5-1 to TRBJ1-1, with D tentatively TRBD1 (6 bases). Germline CDR1 SGHRS, CDR2 YFSETQ. Trimming removed 4 bases at V and 1 base at J, with 11 bases between. The CDR3 is made up of 14 amino acids. CDR3 DNA sequence: TGCGCCAGCAGCGCCAGGGGACAGAACACTGAAGCTTTCTTT. Translation gives CASSARGQNTEAFF.

The V gene is TRBV11-2, the J gene TRBJ1-1; TRBD1 aligns across 8 bases. CDR3 length: 15 amino acids. J gave up 4 bases and V 5 bases, and 9 bases lay outside the gene matches. Germline assignment: CDR1 SGHAT and CDR2 FQNNGV. The CDR3 is CASSLQTGASTEAFF. The DNA of the CDR3 is TGTGCCAGCAGCCTTCAGACAGGGGCAAGCACTGAAGCTTTCTTT.

CDR3 sequence (DNA): TGTGCCAGCAGTTACTCTGCTAGCGACGATGAGCAGTTCTTC. Its protein is CASSYSASDDEQFF. The J gene is TRBJ2-1, the V gene TRBV6-5, with D possibly being TRBD2 (6 bases). This CDR3 is built from 14 residues. The germline gives CDR1 MNHEY, CDR2 SVGAGI. V gave up 0 bases and J gave up 8 bases, with 11 bases separating them.

The rearrangement links TRBV29-1 to TRBJ1-2; no firm D call. Germline V lookup: CDR1 SQVTM, CDR2 ANQGSEA. The CDR3 has 13 residues. The V gene lost 6 bases and the J gene lost 2 bases, with 13 bases spanning the gap. DNA for the CDR3: TGCAGCGTCCCAGGCAGCCCAAACTATGGCTACACCTTC. Its protein is CSVPGSPNYGYTF.

V gene TRBV15 combines with J gene TRBJ2-3; TRBD2 is a possible D gene (5 bases). The germline CDR1 and CDR2 sequences are LNHNV and YYDKDF (reference sequence). The CDR3 runs 17 residues. V shed 0 bases and J shed 2 bases, with 15 bases lying between them. CDR3 sequence reads: CATSRDRARGLTDTQYF. DNA for the CDR3: TGTGCCACCAGCAGAGATAGGGCGAGAGGGCTCACAGATACGCAGTATTTT.